Given below is one T cell receptor (beta chain) in context. Its antigen is undetermined. The germline gene is not matched at one end of the junction; a read error may be the cause. This CDR3 has 16 amino acids. Per the germline V gene, CDR1 is SNHLY and CDR2 is FYNNEI. The 5'RACE template-switching step produced TCR cDNA and added a universal primer site and UMIs. MiXCR was run by TCRdb on the 5' RACE reads, yielding one entry per CDR3 protein. The data show roughly 240,000 distinct CDR3 sequences, approximately 6.7% seen once. The sample originates from a study of T cells after yellow fever vaccination. Study as a whole: Low-cell-number fractions underwent preparation using SMART-Seq v4 Ultra Low Input.

Points from the study as a whole: Of the clonotypes, a small share occurred in both CD4 and CD8 compartments. Researchers cautioned that FACS-sorted repertoires could harbor abundant clonotypes contaminating from the bulk population.

The clonotype originates from a man between 25 and 39 years old who received the YFV17D yellow fever vaccine. The rearrangement joins TRBV2 to TRBJ2-3; D is possibly TRBD2 (5 bases). The specimen comprised CD4+ T cells sorted from PBMCs, sampled on the day of the yellow fever booster vaccination. The CDR3 DNA is TGTGCCAGCAGTAAAGCGTTGGAGCGGAACACAGATACGCAGTATTTT. This sequence encodes CASSKALERNTDTQYF.